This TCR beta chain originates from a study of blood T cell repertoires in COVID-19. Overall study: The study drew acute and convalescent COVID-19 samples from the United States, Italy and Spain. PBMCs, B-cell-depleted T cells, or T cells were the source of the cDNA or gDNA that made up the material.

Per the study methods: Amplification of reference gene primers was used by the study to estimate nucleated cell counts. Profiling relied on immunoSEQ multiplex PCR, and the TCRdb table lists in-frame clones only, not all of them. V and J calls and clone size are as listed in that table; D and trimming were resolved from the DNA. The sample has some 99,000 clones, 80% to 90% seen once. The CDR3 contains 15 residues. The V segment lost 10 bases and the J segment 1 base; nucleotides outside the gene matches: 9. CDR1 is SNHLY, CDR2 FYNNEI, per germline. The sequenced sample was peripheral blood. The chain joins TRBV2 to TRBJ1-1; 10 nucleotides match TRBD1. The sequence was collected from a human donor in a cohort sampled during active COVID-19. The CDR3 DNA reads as TGTGCCACCCGGACAGGGGGGGTCCGGAACACTGAAGCTTTCTTT. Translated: CATRTGGVRNTEAFF.